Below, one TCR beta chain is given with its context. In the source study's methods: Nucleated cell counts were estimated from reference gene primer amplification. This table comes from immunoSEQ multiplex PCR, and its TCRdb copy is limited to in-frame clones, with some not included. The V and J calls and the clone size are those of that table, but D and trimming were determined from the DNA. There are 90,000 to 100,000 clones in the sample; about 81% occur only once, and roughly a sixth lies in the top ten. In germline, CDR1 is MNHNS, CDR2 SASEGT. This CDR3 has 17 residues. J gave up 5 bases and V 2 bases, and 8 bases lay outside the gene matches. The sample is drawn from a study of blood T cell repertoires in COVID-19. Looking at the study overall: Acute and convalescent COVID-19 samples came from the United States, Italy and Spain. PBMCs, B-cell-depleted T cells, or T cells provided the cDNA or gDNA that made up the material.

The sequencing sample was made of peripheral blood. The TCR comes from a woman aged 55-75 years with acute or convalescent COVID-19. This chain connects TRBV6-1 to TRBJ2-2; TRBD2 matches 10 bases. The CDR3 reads CASSELGGTSVTGELFF. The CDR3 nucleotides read TGTGCCAGCAGTGAACTTGGGGGGACTAGCGTAACCGGGGAGCTGTTTTTT.